Only one count was recorded for the clone carrying this TCR beta chain. The junction had 12 bases not matched to a gene; V was cut back by 1 base and J by 2 bases. CDR1 is LGHNA, CDR2 YNFKEQ, per germline. CDR3 size: 18 residues. This entry belongs to a study of CD8 T cells in Susac syndrome. Random hexamers primed reverse transcription of about 0.5 to 1 ug RNA. TCRdb fed the immunoSEQ multiplex PCR reads into MiXCR, producing one record per CDR3 protein. The sample shows approximately 190,000 distinct CDR3 sequences, 80% to 95% of them seen only once. The chain couples TRBV4-2 to TRBJ2-3; 7 bases align to TRBD2. This TCR was sampled from a human donor in good health. The sequenced sample was CD4+ T cells from PBMCs. The CDR3 DNA reads as TGTGCCAGCAGCCAAGCTCTGGCCAGCGGGGTTTACACAGATACGCAGTATTTT. Translation: CASSQALASGVYTDTQYF.